The 16 T cell receptor beta chains in this list originate from one sample, sequenced in a study of cytomegalovirus exposure and HLA in healthy donors. Vbeta (60) and Jbeta (13) primers were used in the PCR. Repertoires were generated with immunoSEQ multiplex PCR, while TCRdb's copy carries only in-frame clones and drops some. The table shows about 130,000 clones, with about 78% occurring only once. Material: PBMCs. These receptors came from a man aged 25-40 years in good health and CMV-seronegative.

This sequence joins TRBV19 and TRBJ2-7; 10 nucleotides line up with TRBD2. Unmatched junction bases numbered 4, after V lost 4 bases and J lost 10 bases. Looked up from germline, CDR1 is LNHDA and CDR2 is SQIVND (reference sequence). The CDR3 sequence is 12 residues long. CDR3 residues: CASSNPSGRQYF. Here the CDR3 DNA reads TGTGCCAGTAGTAACCCTAGCGGGAGACAGTACTTC.

This chain joins TRBV2 and TRBJ1-1, with D perhaps TRBD1 (5 bases). V lost 4 bases and J lost 2, with 8 bases in between. The CDR3 is 13 residues long. Germline loops: CDR1 SNHLY, CDR2 FYNNEI. This CDR3 is CASSVWTNTEAFF. CDR3 bases: TGTGCCAGCAGTGTCTGGACAAACACTGAAGCTTTCTTT.

This sequence joins TRBV11-2 and TRBJ1-3, with D unresolved. V gave up 2 bases and J gave up 0 bases, with 17 bases separating them. CDR1 is SGHAT, CDR2 FQNNGV, per germline. The CDR3 totals 18 residues. CDR3 sequence (DNA): TGTGCCAGCAGCTTATTTCCTTTTGGCCGAAGCTCTGGAAACACCATATATTTT. Amino acid sequence: CASSLFPFGRSSGNTIYF.

V and J are TRBV29-1 and TRBJ2-7; TRBD2 matches at 11 bases. The CDR3 has 14 residues. Trimming took 5 bases from V and 2 from J; bases not matched to a gene: 5. The germline V gene has CDR1 SQVTM and CDR2 ANQGSEA. The CDR3 reads CSVFGTSGTYEQYF. DNA of the CDR3: TGCAGCGTTTTCGGGACTAGCGGCACCTACGAGCAGTACTTC.

Only one count was recorded for this clone. The rearrangement uses TRBV28 and TRBJ1-3, with unresolved D. The CDR3 has 14 amino acids. Germline-derived CDR1 and CDR2 are MDHEN and SYDVKM. Trimming cost V 4 bases and J 4 bases, with 11 bases left between them. The CDR3 bases are TGTGCCAGCAGTTCCCCCTATGTAGGAAACACCATATATTTT. Translating gives CASSSPYVGNTIYF.

The chain joins TRBV6-5 to TRBJ1-1, with 8 bases that match TRBD1. CDR3 length equals 15 residues. From germline, CDR1 is MNHEY and CDR2 SVGAGI. The V gene end was trimmed by 6 bases and the J gene end by 1 base; junction bases not matched to a gene: 7. This CDR3 is CASRPIGQGNTEAFF. The DNA for the CDR3 is TGTGCCAGCAGACCCATCGGACAGGGGAACACTGAAGCTTTCTTT.

This rearrangement joins TRBV7-8 to TRBJ1-1; perhaps TRBD1 as D (6 bases). The length of the CDR3 is 14 residues. Trimming pared 2 bases from V and 0 bases from J, leaving 7 bases between. Germline lookup yields CDR1 SGHVS and CDR2 FQNEAQ. The CDR3 nucleotides are TGTGCCAGCAGCTTACACAGGGTGAACACTGAAGCTTTCTTT. This translates into CASSLHRVNTEAFF.

The V call is TRBV5-4, the J call TRBJ2-5, with TRBD2 matching over 8 bases. The CDR3 is 13 residues long. Germline V gives CDR1 SGHNT, CDR2 YYREEE (reference sequence). The V gene end was trimmed by 4 bases and the J gene end by 5 bases; junction bases not matched to a gene: 4. The CDR3 reads CASSPRGAETQYF. CDR3 DNA: TGTGCCAGCAGCCCGCGGGGGGCCGAGACCCAGTACTTC.

This clone was observed once. The chain has TRBV19 and TRBJ2-7; perhaps TRBD2 as D (5 bases). Germline V gene data show CDR1 as LNHDA and CDR2 as SQIVND (reference sequence). Trimming pared 5 bases from V and 0 bases from J, leaving 11 bases between. This CDR3 is built from 14 residues. As DNA, the CDR3 is TGTGCCAGTAGTCCAGGACTGATCTCCTACGAGCAGTACTTC. It codes for CASSPGLISYEQYF.

This clone was seen a handful of times. The chain carries TRBV7-2 and TRBJ1-2, with D possibly matching TRBD1 (5 bases). Germline CDR1 and CDR2: SGHTA and FQGNSA. V lost 4 bases and J 7 bases, leaving 13 bases between the germline ends. The CDR3 length is 13 residues. CDR3 in amino acids: CASSYDGGSGYTF. The CDR3 DNA sequence: TGTGCCAGCAGCTACGACGGGGGAAGTGGCTACACCTTC. Complete variable domain (other parts from reference TRBV7-2 and TRBJ1-2): GAGVSQSPSNKVTEKGKDVELRCDPISGHTALYWYRQSLGQGLEFLIYFQGNSAPDKSGLPSDRFSAERTGGSVSTLTIQRTQQEDSAVYLCASSYDGGSGYTFGSGTRLTVV.

This clone was detected a few times. V gene TRBV28 combines with J gene TRBJ1-3; maybe TRBD1 (6 bases). The germline V gene has CDR1 MDHEN and CDR2 SYDVKM. Trimming took 0 bases from V and 3 from J, leaving 9 bases between them. This CDR3 is 15 amino acids long. CDR3 bases: TGTGCCAGCAGTTTATGGGGGGCTAATGGAAACACCATATATTTT. It encodes CASSLWGANGNTIYF.

The gene calls are TRBV6-4 and TRBJ2-3; TRBD2 aligns across 14 bases. J was trimmed by 5 bases and V by 6 bases; bases with no gene match: 7. Germline V lookup: CDR1 MRHNA, CDR2 SNTAGT. This CDR3 has 16 amino acids. The CDR3 region has the DNA TGTGCCAGCAGGACGACTAGCGGGGGGGGAGGAGATACGCAGTATTTT. Its translation is CASRTTSGGGGDTQYF.

The chain couples TRBV29-1 to TRBJ1-1; unclear D gene. The V and J ends lost 5 bases and 1 base respectively, with 20 bases between them. CDR1 is SQVTM, CDR2 ANQGSEA, per germline. The CDR3 covers 16 residues. The CDR3 DNA reads as TGCAGCGTTTCACCCGGGAGTGGAGAGGGGAACACTGAAGCTTTCTTT. Its protein product is CSVSPGSGEGNTEAFF.

This clone was detected once. This chain links TRBV27 with TRBJ1-2, with D possibly being TRBD1 (5 bases). From germline, CDR1 is MNHEY and CDR2 SMNVEV (reference sequence). The CDR3 is 16 residues long. V lost 4 bases and J 4 bases, leaving 19 bases between the germline ends. The CDR3 here is CASSSPGQGGLYGYTF. The CDR3 nucleotides read TGTGCCAGCAGTTCCCCGGGGCAGGGAGGGCTCTATGGCTACACCTTC.

The chain links TRBV9 to TRBJ2-1; 10 bases fit TRBD2. The J segment lost 1 base and the V segment lost 3 bases, leaving 19 bases of the junction unmatched. The CDR3 contains 21 residues. Germline loops: CDR1 SGDLS, CDR2 YYNGEE. The CDR3 protein is CASSGRGGGLAGVISYNEQFF. In DNA form, the CDR3 reads TGTGCCAGCAGCGGGCGGGGAGGGGGGCTAGCGGGGGTTATATCCTACAATGAGCAGTTCTTC. Complete variable domain (other parts from reference TRBV9 and TRBJ2-1): DSGVTQTPKHLITATGQRVTLRCSPRSGDLSVYWYQQSLDQGLQFLIQYYNGEERAKGNILERFSAQQFPDLHSELNLSSLELGDSALYFCASSGRGGGLAGVISYNEQFFGPGTRLTVL.

The chain carries TRBV18 and TRBJ2-7, with 9 bases matching TRBD1. Germline V gene sequence: CDR1 KGHSH, CDR2 LQKENI. Trimming cost V 3 bases and J 5 bases; bases outside gene matches: 8. The CDR3 spans 15 residues. CDR3 in amino acids: CASSPRDRVFDEQYF. In DNA, the CDR3 is TGTGCCAGCTCACCCAGGGACAGGGTATTTGACGAGCAGTACTTC.